This TCR beta chain emerged from a study of T cells after yellow fever vaccination (dated by TCRdb to between 2018 and 2021). With respect to the entire study: Libraries from fractions with low cell numbers were prepared with the SMART-Seq v4 Ultra Low Input RNA kit. To track T-cell clones before and after primary and booster YFV17D yellow fever vaccination, bulk TCR alpha and beta repertoires were sequenced longitudinally. Blood samples were taken at several timepoints before and after primary and secondary immunization, and bulk PBMC replicates and cell subsets were isolated. The cohort comprised two healthy male donors, one aged 18 to 30 and one aged 30 to 40 years. Broad study findings and their caveats: Most clones expanded after primary vaccination (around 96% of CD4 and about 85% of CD8) were re-detected after the booster, suggesting that broad memory maintenance occurred. Compared with the primary T-cell response, the secondary T-cell response was faster but weaker, reaching its peak on day 5 rather than on day 15. Because the study included only a couple of donors, the extent to which the findings can be generalized is limited. A small share of clonotypes occurred in both CD4 and CD8 compartments, likely arising from convergent recombination. Because abundant contaminating clonotypes from the bulk population could be contained in FACS-sorted repertoires, computational filtering was required.

Details on this clonotype: What antigen it recognizes has not been identified. It has no much larger one-base neighbor in the sample; base qualities were not kept.

Sample treatment or condition, as interpreted from the label and publication: live attenuated yellow fever vaccine strain. PBMCs were isolated from peripheral blood using a standard Ficoll-Paque protocol. Dynabeads CD4 and CD8 positive selection kits were used to isolate CD4 and CD8 T-cell fractions. TriZol was used to extract RNA from bulk PBMCs, from CD4 and CD8 fractions, and from dextramer-positive and dextramer-negative fractions. V loses 4 bases of germline sequence and J loses 10 bases, and the interval between the two ends is 8 bases. The germline V gene encodes CDR1 LGHNA and CDR2 YSLEER. The CDR3 sequence holds 12 residues, the cysteine and phenylalanine included. The kept DNA is CDR3 alone, 36 bases in frame from the first base. Instrument on record: Illumina NovaSeq 6000. TCR cDNA was synthesized by 5'RACE template switching, which introduced a universal primer site and unique molecular identifiers. Priming of cDNA synthesis was performed from both the TCR alpha and TCR beta constant segments. Library amplification used two PCR steps, and the second PCR step added sample barcodes and sequencing adapters. Libraries were sequenced on Illumina HiSeq 2500 (2x100 bp) or NovaSeq (2x150 bp). As for the original processing: MIGEC was used to demultiplex reads and collapse the reads into UMI consensus sequences, and MiXCR was used for V(D)J alignment. Vaccine-responding clonotypes were identified with edgeR using replicate PBMC samples, with FDR below 0.01 and a log2 fold change above 5 up to day 15 being required. Each bulk clonotype received a CD4 or CD8 identity based on whether the sequenced CD4 or CD8 repertoire contained that clonotype at higher abundance. TCRdb took the public reads, trimmed them with fastp at Q25, ran MiXCR for clone calling and kept in-frame beta chains. Each CDR3 protein gets just one entry, which takes the most common genes and DNA from the rows behind it. These V and J calls originate from TCRdb's pipeline instead of the authors' own analysis. Across this sample there are 300,000 to 400,000 distinct CDR3 sequences, with around 13% seen only once. Of the sample, 3.2% is held by the ten largest clones.

Recombination joined TRBV4-3 with TRBJ1-6; the D gene lacks a confident call. The source material was CD4+ T cells sorted from PBMCs, sampled 15 days after the yellow fever booster vaccination. The source is a young man who received the YFV17D yellow fever vaccine. The DNA sequence reads TGCGCCAGCAGCCGCCCTCAATCACCCCTCCACTTT. This gives the protein CASSRPQSPLHF.